The present T cell receptor (beta chain) was sequenced within a study of T cells after yellow fever vaccination (dated by TCRdb to between 2018 and 2020). Turning to the overall study: The SMART-Seq v4 Ultra Low Input RNA kit was used to prepare libraries from fractions with low cell numbers. To follow T-cell clones before and after both primary and booster YFV17D yellow fever vaccination, bulk TCR alpha and beta repertoires underwent longitudinal sequencing. Two healthy male donors made up the cohort, one aged 18 to 29 years and the other aged 30 to 40 years. Blood samples were taken at several timepoints before and after primary and secondary immunization, and bulk PBMC replicates and cell subsets were isolated. Results the study describes overall, beyond this receptor: Computational filtering was needed because FACS-sorted repertoires could contain abundant contaminating clonotypes from the bulk population. A small fraction of clonotypes appeared in both the CD4 and CD8 compartments, likely as a result of convergent recombination. Only a couple of donors were included in the study, so the extent to which the findings can be generalized is limited. Most clones expanded after primary vaccination (approximately 95% of CD4 and roughly 88% of CD8) were re-detected after the booster, suggesting that broad memory maintenance occurred. Compared with the primary T-cell response, the secondary T-cell response was faster but weaker, reaching its peak on day 5 rather than on day 15.

TCRdb names Illumina NovaSeq 6000 as the instrument used. TCR cDNA was synthesized by 5'RACE template switching, through which a universal primer site and unique molecular identifiers were introduced. Priming for cDNA synthesis came from both the TCR alpha and TCR beta constant segments. Libraries were amplified in two PCR steps, with sample barcodes and sequencing adapters added in the second step. Sequencing of libraries was done on Illumina HiSeq 2500 (2x100 bp) or NovaSeq (2x150 bp). As for how the authors treated the data: Demultiplexing of reads and collapsing into UMI consensus sequences were performed with MIGEC, and V(D)J alignment was carried out with MiXCR. Vaccine-responding clonotypes were defined with edgeR using replicate PBMC samples, requiring FDR below 0.01 and a log2 fold change above 5 up to day 15. CD4 or CD8 identity was assigned to each bulk clonotype according to whether the clonotype was present at higher abundance in the sequenced CD4 repertoire or the sequenced CD8 repertoire. TCRdb reworked the public reads: Q25 trimming with fastp, MiXCR clone assembly, productive beta chains retained. Entries that share a CDR3 protein sequence are merged under the most common genes and DNA. The V and J calls here are based on TCRdb, not the publication. The sample table lists 250,000 to 350,000 distinct CDR3 sequences, 3.5% to 4.5% of them with a count of one. The ten largest clones represent roughly a fifth of the sample.

This clonotype appeared many times. Its antigen specificity is not known. No base quality values were provided; no much bigger clone lies one nucleotide off. Including cysteine and phenylalanine, the CDR3 has 12 amino acids. Only the CDR3 part of the read is kept: 36 bases, read in frame from the first base. The junction carries 7 bases between V and J, which are trimmed by 0 bases and 5 bases respectively. CDR1 GTSNPN and CDR2 SVGIG are derived from the germline V gene (reference sequence). Reading the label with the study, this specimen's treatment or condition is: live attenuated yellow fever vaccine strain. Two biological replicates of bulk PBMCs were collected at each blood-draw timepoint. PBMCs were isolated from peripheral blood using a standard Ficoll-Paque protocol. TriZol was used to extract RNA from bulk PBMCs, CD4 and CD8 fractions, and dextramer-positive and dextramer-negative fractions.

This chain joins TRBV30 to TRBJ2-5; TRBD1 is a possible D gene, resting on 5 matching bases. This clonotype was obtained from a man between 18 and 29 years old who received the YFV17D yellow fever vaccine. The sequencing here drew on PBMCs, taken 15 days after the yellow fever booster vaccination. The DNA sequence reads TGTGCCTGGAGTGTAGGGGTGGAGACCCAGTACTTC. It translates as CAWSVGVETQYF.